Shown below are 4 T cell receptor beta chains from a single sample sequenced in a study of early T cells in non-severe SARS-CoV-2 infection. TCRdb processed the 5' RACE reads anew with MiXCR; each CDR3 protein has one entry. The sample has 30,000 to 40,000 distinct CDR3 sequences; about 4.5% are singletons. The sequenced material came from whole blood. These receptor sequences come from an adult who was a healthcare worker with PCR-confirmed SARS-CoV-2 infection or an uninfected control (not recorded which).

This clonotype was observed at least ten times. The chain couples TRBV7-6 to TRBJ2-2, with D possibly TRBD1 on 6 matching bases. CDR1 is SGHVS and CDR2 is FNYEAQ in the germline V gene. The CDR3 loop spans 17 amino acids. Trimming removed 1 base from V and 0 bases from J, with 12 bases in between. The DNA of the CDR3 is TGTGCCAGCAGCTTAGGAGCAGGGGCATCGAACACCGGGGAGCTGTTTTTT. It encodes CASSLGAGASNTGELFF.

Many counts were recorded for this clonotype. CDR3 nucleotides: TGCAGCGTTGAAGTCCTGGGTGTGGGATTGGAGACCCAGTACTTC. Protein sequence: CSVEVLGVGLETQYF. The gene calls are TRBV29-1 and TRBJ2-5; no clear D. The CDR3 totals 15 residues. V lost 1 base, J lost 5 bases, and 17 bases lay in between. Germline CDR1 and CDR2: SQVTM and ANQGSEA. Looking up the rest from reference TRBV29-1 and TRBJ2-5 gives the full variable domain: SAVISQKPSRDICQRGTSLTIQCQVDSQVTMMFWYRQQPGQSLTLIATANQGSEATYESGFVIDKFPISRPNLTFSTLTVSNMSPEDSSIYLCSVEVLGVGLETQYFGPGTRLLVL.

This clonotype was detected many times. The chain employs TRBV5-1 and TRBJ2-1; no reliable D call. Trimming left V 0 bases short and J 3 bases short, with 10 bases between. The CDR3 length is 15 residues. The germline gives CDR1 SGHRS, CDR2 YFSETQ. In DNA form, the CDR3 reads TGCGCCAGCAGCTTGGAGGGAAGAAGCTACAATGAGCAGTTCTTC. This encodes CASSLEGRSYNEQFF. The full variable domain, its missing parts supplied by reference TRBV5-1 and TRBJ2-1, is KAGVTQTPRYLIKTRGQQVTLSCSPISGHRSVSWYQQTPGQGLQFLFEYFSETQRNKGNFPGRFSGRQFSNSRSEMNVSTLELGDSALYLCASSLEGRSYNEQFFGPGTRLTVL.

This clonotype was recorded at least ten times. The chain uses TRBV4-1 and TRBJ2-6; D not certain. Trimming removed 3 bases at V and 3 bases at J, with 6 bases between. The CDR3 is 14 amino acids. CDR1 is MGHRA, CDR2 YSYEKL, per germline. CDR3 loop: CASSHGFGANVLTF. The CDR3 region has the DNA TGCGCCAGCAGCCATGGGTTTGGGGCCAACGTCCTGACTTTC.